This T cell receptor (beta chain) appears in the sequencing data of a study of cytomegalovirus exposure and HLA in healthy donors. V lost 4 bases and J lost 4; bases outside the gene matches: 8. Germline-derived CDR1 and CDR2 are LNHDA and SQIVND (reference sequence). The CDR3 extends over 15 amino acids. The PCR used 60 Vbeta and 13 Jbeta primers. Assay: immunoSEQ multiplex PCR; the TCRdb copy retains only in-frame clones and omits some. The profile shows about 150,000 clones, about 82% of them singletons. A word on this clone: The antigen is not known.

Study conclusions and caveats: Accurate predictions that matched the HLA-A and HLA-B alleles of most subjects were reportedly made from TCR beta sequences. In a later analysis, the majority of CMV-associated beta chains seemingly showed HLA restriction. According to the study, 150 to 200 TCR beta chains were cytomegalovirus-associated.

The specimen was PBMCs. This receptor was identified in a male donor in good health and CMV-seronegative. The rearrangement uses TRBV19 and TRBJ2-7; 9 bases align to TRBD1. The CDR3 spells CASSSTGGQPYEQYF. CDR3 in DNA: TGTGCCAGTAGTAGTACAGGGGGCCAACCTTACGAGCAGTACTTC.